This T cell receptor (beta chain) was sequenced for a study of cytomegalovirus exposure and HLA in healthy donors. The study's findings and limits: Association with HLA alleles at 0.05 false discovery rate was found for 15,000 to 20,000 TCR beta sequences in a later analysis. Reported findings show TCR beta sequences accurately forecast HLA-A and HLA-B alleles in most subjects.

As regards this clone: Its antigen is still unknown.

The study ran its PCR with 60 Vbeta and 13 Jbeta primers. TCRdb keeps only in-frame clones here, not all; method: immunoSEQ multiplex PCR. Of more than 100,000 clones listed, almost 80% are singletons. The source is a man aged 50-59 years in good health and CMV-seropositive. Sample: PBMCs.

The CDR3 spells CASSIGRGDEQYF. DNA for the CDR3: TGTGCCAGTAGTATAGGCCGGGGGGACGAGCAGTACTTC. This rearrangement joins TRBV19 to TRBJ2-7; 7 bases are shared with TRBD2. Germline values: CDR1 LNHDA, CDR2 SQIVND (reference sequence). The CDR3 is 13 residues long. With V trimmed by 1 base and J by 5 bases, 2 bases remained unmatched.